The clone carrying this T cell receptor (beta chain) was seen more than once but under ten times. This sample stems from a study of blood T cell repertoires in COVID-19. Study-level information: Researchers got acute and convalescent COVID-19 samples from the United States, Italy and Spain.

The data were produced by immunoSEQ multiplex PCR, yet TCRdb's version contains in-frame clones alone and is incomplete. The table shows some 190,000 clones, with roughly 81% occurring only once. The germline V gene encodes CDR1 MNHNY and CDR2 SVGAGI (reference sequence). The CDR3 contains 11 residues. Trimming shortened V by 6 bases and J by 7 bases, and 6 bases separated the two germline ends. Material: peripheral blood. This clonotype was obtained from an elderly woman with acute or convalescent COVID-19. The V and J genes are TRBV6-6 and TRBJ2-2, with D possibly matching TRBD2 (6 bases). CDR3 sequence: CASRRDGELFF. The CDR3 nucleotides read TGTGCCAGCAGGCGGGACGGGGAGCTGTTTTTT.